These T cell receptor beta chains were read from a single sample in a study of blood T cell repertoires in COVID-19. Generated by immunoSEQ multiplex PCR, the TCRdb table keeps only in-frame clones and is missing some. The sample has about 260,000 clones; about 85% are singletons. Sequenced material: peripheral blood. These TCRs come from a man aged 55 to 70 with acute or convalescent COVID-19. Both conserved end residues are part of each CDR3. The D gene is left open where the match is weak. The size of a clone is reported for some rows only, either as once, few or many, or as a class for expanded clones.

size: .
D: .
V: TRBV5-1
J: TRBJ1-1
CDR3: CASSSNSYTEAFF
DNA: TGCGCCAGCAGCTCGAACAGCTACACTGAAGCTTTCTTT

size: .
D: .
V: TRBV30
J: TRBJ1-3
CDR3: CAWSVTLGGNTIYF
DNA: TGTGCCTGGAGTGTAACCCTAGGAGGAAACACCATATATTTT

size: .
D: .
V: TRBV6-5
J: TRBJ2-6
CDR3: CASTPQAGANVLTF
DNA: TGTGCCAGCACCCCTCAGGCGGGGGCCAACGTCCTGACTTTC

size: .
D: .
V: TRBV29-1
J: TRBJ1-1
CDR3: CTGLGRNTEAFF
DNA: TGCACGGGGCTCGGGAGGAACACTGAAGCTTTCTTT

size: .
D: .
V: TRBV18
J: TRBJ1-1
CDR3: CASSPTQGLNTEAFF
DNA: TGTGCCAGCTCACCAACACAGGGCTTGAACACTGAAGCTTTCTTT

size: .
D: .
V: TRBV6-5
J: TRBJ1-2
CDR3: CASSLRGGDNGYTF
DNA: TGTGCCAGCAGTCTAAGGGGAGGGGATAACGGCTACACCTTC

size: few
D: TRBD1
V: TRBV3-1/TRBV3-2
J: TRBJ1-1
CDR3: CASNRQGGTEAFF
DNA: TGTGCCAGTAACCGACAGGGTGGCACTGAAGCTTTCTTT

size: few
D: TRBD2
V: TRBV18
J: TRBJ2-5
CDR3: CASLRVGLAEETQYF
DNA: TGTGCCAGCTTGAGAGTGGGACTAGCGGAAGAGACCCAGTACTTC

size: .
D: TRBD2
V: TRBV5-4
J: TRBJ2-5
CDR3: CASSLGGGETQYF
DNA: TGTGCCAGCAGCTTGGGGGGAGGGGAGACCCAGTACTTC

size: .
D: .
V: TRBV6-5
J: TRBJ2-1
CDR3: CASSLGGSGGTEQFF
DNA: TGTGCCAGCAGTTTAGGGGGCTCCGGAGGGACTGAGCAGTTCTTC

size: once
D: .
V: TRBV25-1
J: TRBJ2-2
CDR3: CASSEDTRLDTGELFF
DNA: TGTGCCAGCAGTGAAGATACGCGGTTGGACACCGGGGAGCTGTTTTTT

size: few
D: TRBD2
V: TRBV19
J: TRBJ2-7
CDR3: CASSGRAVRGEQYF
DNA: TGTGCCAGTAGCGGGAGGGCCGTCAGGGGCGAGCAGTACTTC

size: .
D: TRBD1
V: TRBV2
J: TRBJ2-7
CDR3: CASSVDRGHYEQYF
DNA: TGTGCCAGCAGTGTAGACAGGGGTCACTACGAGCAGTACTTC

size: .
D: .
V: TRBV2
J: TRBJ1-4
CDR3: CASSLYFLLNEKLFF
DNA: TGTGCCAGCAGTCTTTATTTCCTTCTTAATGAAAAACTGTTTTTT

size: .
D: .
V: TRBV6-5
J: TRBJ2-7
CDR3: CASSPNPAYYEQYF
DNA: TGTGCCAGCAGTCCAAACCCCGCGTACTACGAGCAGTACTTC

size: .
D: .
V: TRBV5-8
J: TRBJ2-3
CDR3: CASSPEGLGADTQYF
DNA: TGTGCCAGCAGCCCCGAGGGACTTGGGGCAGATACGCAGTATTTT

size: .
D: .
V: TRBV3-1/TRBV3-2
J: TRBJ2-3
CDR3: CASSQVRDNTDTQYF
DNA: TGTGCCAGCAGCCAAGTAAGGGACAACACAGATACGCAGTATTTT

size: .
D: .
V: TRBV21-1
J: TRBJ1-4
CDR3: CASSELPF
DNA: TGTGCCAGCAGCGAGCTCCCCTTT

size: few
D: TRBD2
V: TRBV7-3
J: TRBJ2-1
CDR3: CASSSTGTSGVNEQFF
DNA: TGTGCCAGCAGCTCAACCGGGACTAGCGGGGTAAATGAGCAGTTCTTC

size: .
D: TRBD2
V: TRBV4-2
J: TRBJ2-7
CDR3: CASSQDRVAGGSYEQYF
DNA: TGTGCCAGCAGCCAAGATCGGGTAGCGGGGGGATCCTACGAGCAGTACTTC

size: .
D: TRBD2
V: TRBV19
J: TRBJ2-3
CDR3: CASSATSGRDTQYF
DNA: TGTGCCAGTAGTGCGACTAGCGGAAGGGATACGCAGTATTTT

size: .
D: .
V: TRBV6-5
J: TRBJ1-1
CDR3: CASISVGTEAFF
DNA: TGTGCCAGCATTAGCGTCGGCACTGAAGCTTTCTTT

size: .
D: .
V: TRBV19
J: TRBJ2-2
CDR3: CASSSQGTGELFF
DNA: TGTGCCAGTAGTTCGCAGGGGACCGGGGAGCTGTTTTTT

size: few
D: TRBD1
V: TRBV27
J: TRBJ1-2
CDR3: CASGKGTGSRYGYTF
DNA: TGTGCCAGCGGGAAAGGGACAGGGAGTCGCTATGGCTACACCTTC

size: .
D: .
V: TRBV7-9
J: TRBJ1-2
CDR3: CASSLTTGASLYGYTF
DNA: TGTGCCAGCAGCTTAACCACGGGAGCAAGCCTGTATGGCTACACCTTC

size: few
D: TRBD2
V: TRBV5-1
J: TRBJ2-5
CDR3: CASSLETSGRAQYF
DNA: TGCGCCAGCAGCTTGGAAACTAGCGGGAGGGCCCAGTACTTC

size: .
D: TRBD2
V: TRBV27
J: TRBJ2-1
CDR3: CASSAIAGGRYNEQFF
DNA: TGTGCCAGCAGTGCTATAGCGGGGGGCCGTTACAATGAGCAGTTCTTC

size: few
D: .
V: TRBV11-3
J: TRBJ2-1
CDR3: CASSSGQRGDEQFF
DNA: TGTGCCAGCAGCTCGGGACAACGAGGGGATGAGCAGTTCTTC

size: .
D: .
V: TRBV6-5
J: TRBJ2-3
CDR3: CASSPLVGDTQYF
DNA: TGTGCCAGCAGTCCCTTAGTTGGAGATACGCAGTATTTT

size: .
D: .
V: TRBV18
J: TRBJ1-6
CDR3: CASSRLTVTNSPLHF
DNA: TGTGCCAGCTCACGTTTGACAGTAACCAATTCACCCCTCCACTTT

size: few
D: TRBD1
V: TRBV5-1
J: TRBJ2-7
CDR3: CASSLERGLIYEQYF
DNA: TGCGCCAGCAGCTTGGAAAGGGGGCTGATCTACGAGCAGTACTTC

size: .
D: .
V: TRBV30
J: TRBJ2-7
CDR3: CAWKRSSYEQYF
DNA: TGTGCCTGGAAACGGAGCTCCTACGAGCAGTACTTC

size: .
D: TRBD2
V: TRBV19
J: TRBJ2-1
CDR3: CASSGPGLAHYEQFF
DNA: TGTGCCAGTAGTGGTCCCGGACTAGCGCACTATGAGCAGTTCTTC

size: .
D: TRBD1
V: TRBV7-9
J: TRBJ2-2
CDR3: CASSGRDRGLASNTGELFF
DNA: TGTGCCAGCAGCGGCCGGGACAGGGGTTTAGCCTCGAACACCGGGGAGCTGTTTTTT

size: .
D: TRBD2
V: TRBV27
J: TRBJ2-7
CDR3: CASSLGRGGGSYEQYF
DNA: TGTGCCAGCAGTTTAGGCCGTGGGGGGGGTTCCTACGAGCAGTACTTC

size: .
D: TRBD2
V: TRBV29-1
J: TRBJ2-5
CDR3: CSVGRRLAGSQETQYF
DNA: TGCAGCGTTGGGAGGCGACTAGCGGGATCCCAAGAGACCCAGTACTTC

size: .
D: .
V: TRBV11-3
J: TRBJ2-5
CDR3: CASSLNRKETQYF
DNA: TGTGCCAGCAGCTTAAACAGAAAGGAGACCCAGTACTTC

size: .
D: TRBD2
V: TRBV4-3
J: TRBJ2-7
CDR3: CASSHSASGETYEQYF
DNA: TGCGCCAGCAGCCATTCTGCAAGCGGGGAAACCTACGAGCAGTACTTC

size: .
D: .
V: TRBV7-6
J: TRBJ2-3
CDR3: CASSFRSSHTDTQYF
DNA: TGTGCCAGCAGCTTTAGATCTAGTCATACAGATACGCAGTATTTT

size: .
D: .
V: TRBV7-9
J: TRBJ2-1
CDR3: CASSLQGNEQFF
DNA: TGTGCCAGCAGCTTGCAGGGAAATGAGCAGTTCTTC

size: .
D: TRBD2
V: TRBV6-6
J: TRBJ2-7
CDR3: CASRISGGPTYEQYF
DNA: TGTGCCAGCAGAATAAGCGGGGGGCCGACCTACGAGCAGTACTTC

size: .
D: .
V: TRBV19
J: TRBJ1-3
CDR3: CASSTIRESGNTIYF
DNA: TGTGCCAGTAGTACTATCCGGGAGTCTGGAAACACCATATATTTT

size: .
D: TRBD2
V: TRBV7-9
J: TRBJ2-1
CDR3: CASSHTGLGVWYEQFF
DNA: TGTGCCAGCAGCCACACGGGACTAGGGGTTTGGTATGAGCAGTTCTTC

size: .
D: .
V: TRBV12-2
J: TRBJ2-1
CDR3: CASRRILREAVSNEQFF
DNA: TGTGCAAGTCGCCGGATACTGCGGGAGGCCGTGTCGAATGAGCAGTTCTTC

size: .
D: TRBD2
V: TRBV7-3
J: TRBJ2-5
CDR3: CASSPGTSGSWETQYF
DNA: TGTGCCAGCAGCCCCGGGACTAGCGGGAGTTGGGAGACCCAGTACTTC

size: .
D: TRBD1
V: TRBV11-3
J: TRBJ1-1
CDR3: CASSIYRGTEAFF
DNA: TGTGCCAGCAGCATATACAGGGGGACTGAAGCTTTCTTT

size: .
D: .
V: TRBV4-2
J: TRBJ2-3
CDR3: CASSPRADTDTQYF
DNA: TGTGCCAGCAGCCCCAGAGCGGACACAGATACGCAGTATTTT

size: .
D: TRBD1
V: TRBV9
J: TRBJ2-2
CDR3: CASSARDRGSTFSLSRLFF
DNA: TGTGCCAGCAGCGCCCGGGACAGGGGGTCGACGTTCTCATTGAGTCGGCTGTTTTTT

size: .
D: .
V: TRBV28
J: TRBJ2-3
CDR3: CASSFPGGTDTQYF
DNA: TGTGCCAGCAGTTTCCCTGGGGGGACAGATACGCAGTATTTT

size: .
D: TRBD2
V: TRBV29-1
J: TRBJ2-5
CDR3: CSVEQLAGGPRETQYF
DNA: TGCAGCGTTGAACAACTAGCGGGAGGGCCCCGGGAGACCCAGTACTTC

size: .
D: TRBD2
V: TRBV10-3
J: TRBJ2-3
CDR3: CAIRGAGGADTQYF
DNA: TGTGCCATCAGGGGTGCGGGAGGGGCAGATACGCAGTATTTT